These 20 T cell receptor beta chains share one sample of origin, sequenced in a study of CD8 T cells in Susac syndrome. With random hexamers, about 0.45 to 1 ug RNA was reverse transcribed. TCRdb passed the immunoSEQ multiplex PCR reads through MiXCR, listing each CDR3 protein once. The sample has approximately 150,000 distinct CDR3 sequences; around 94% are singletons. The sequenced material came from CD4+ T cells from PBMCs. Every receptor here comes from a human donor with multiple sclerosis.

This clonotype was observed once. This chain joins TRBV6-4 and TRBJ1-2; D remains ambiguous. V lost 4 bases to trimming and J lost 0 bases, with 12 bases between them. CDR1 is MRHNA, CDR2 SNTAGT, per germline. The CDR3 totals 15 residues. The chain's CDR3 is CASSAEGAANYGYTF. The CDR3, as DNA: TGTGCCAGCAGTGCCGAGGGAGCAGCTAACTATGGCTACACCTTC.

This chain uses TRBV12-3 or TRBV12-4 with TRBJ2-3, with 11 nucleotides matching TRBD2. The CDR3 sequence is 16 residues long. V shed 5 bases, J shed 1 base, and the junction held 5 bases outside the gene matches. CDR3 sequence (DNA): TGTGCCAGCAGTATACTGGGACTAGCGGGCACAGATACGCAGTATTTT. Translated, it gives CASSILGLAGTDTQYF.

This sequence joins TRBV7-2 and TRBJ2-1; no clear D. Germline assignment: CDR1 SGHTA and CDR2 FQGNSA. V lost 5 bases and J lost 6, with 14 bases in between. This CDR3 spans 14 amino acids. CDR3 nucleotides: TGTGCCAGCAGCCTATACAGTCAGGTCAATGAGCAGTTCTTC. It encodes CASSLYSQVNEQFF.

CDR3 sequence reads: CSARPRLDSYNEQFF. The CDR3 DNA sequence: TGCAGTGCTAGACCCCGACTAGATTCCTACAATGAGCAGTTCTTC. V is TRBV20-1 and J is TRBJ2-1; D is perhaps TRBD2 (6 bases). The germline V gene has CDR1 DFQATT and CDR2 SNEGSKA (reference sequence). Trimming stripped 2 bases from V and 1 base from J, with 12 bases between. The CDR3 totals 15 residues.

CDR3 sequence: CASSRGQGWDNEQFF. The CDR3 nucleotides read TGCGCCAGCAGCCGCGGACAGGGGTGGGACAATGAGCAGTTCTTC. V gene TRBV5-1 combines with J gene TRBJ2-1, with TRBD1 identical over 9 bases. The CDR3 is 15 amino acids. The ends lost 4 bases at V and 5 bases at J; junction bases unmatched: 7. Germline V gene data show CDR1 as SGHRS and CDR2 as YFSETQ.

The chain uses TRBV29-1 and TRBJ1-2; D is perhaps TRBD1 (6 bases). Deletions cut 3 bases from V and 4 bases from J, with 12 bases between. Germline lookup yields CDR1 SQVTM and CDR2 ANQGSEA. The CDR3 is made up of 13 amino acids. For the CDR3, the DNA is TGCAGCGTTGATAACAGGGAGGCCTATGGCTACACCTTC. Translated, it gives CSVDNREAYGYTF.

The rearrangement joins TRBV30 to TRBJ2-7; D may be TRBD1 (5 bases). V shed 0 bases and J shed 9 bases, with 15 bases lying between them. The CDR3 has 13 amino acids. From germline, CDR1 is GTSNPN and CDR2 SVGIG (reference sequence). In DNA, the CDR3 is TGTGCCTGGAGTGTTATAGGACAATGGTCGCAGTACTTC. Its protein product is CAWSVIGQWSQYF.

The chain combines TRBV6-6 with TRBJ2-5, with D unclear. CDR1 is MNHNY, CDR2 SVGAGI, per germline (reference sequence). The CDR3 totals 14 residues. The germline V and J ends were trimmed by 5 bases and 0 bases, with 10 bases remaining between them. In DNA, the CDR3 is TGTGCCAGCAGTCTCCCCGGTGACCAAGAGACCCAGTACTTC. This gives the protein CASSLPGDQETQYF.

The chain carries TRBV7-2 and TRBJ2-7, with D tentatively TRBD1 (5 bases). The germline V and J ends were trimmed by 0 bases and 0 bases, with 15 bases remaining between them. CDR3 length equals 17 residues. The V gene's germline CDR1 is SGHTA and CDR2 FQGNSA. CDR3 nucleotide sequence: TGTGCCAGCAGCTTAGCTCCCCCAAGGGGCGGCTCCTACGAGCAGTACTTC. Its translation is CASSLAPPRGGSYEQYF.

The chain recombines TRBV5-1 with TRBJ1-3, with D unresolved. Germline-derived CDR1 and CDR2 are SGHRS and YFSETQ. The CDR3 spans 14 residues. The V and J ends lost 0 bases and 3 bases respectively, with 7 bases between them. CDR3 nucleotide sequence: TGCGCCAGCAGCTTGGAGGCTAATGGAAACACCATATATTTT. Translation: CASSLEANGNTIYF.

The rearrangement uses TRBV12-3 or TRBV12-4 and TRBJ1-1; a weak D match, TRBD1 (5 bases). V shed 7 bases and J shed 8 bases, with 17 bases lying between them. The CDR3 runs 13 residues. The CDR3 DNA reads TGTGCCAGCACCCCCGAACCCGGGACGGAAGCTTTCTTT. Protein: CASTPEPGTEAFF.

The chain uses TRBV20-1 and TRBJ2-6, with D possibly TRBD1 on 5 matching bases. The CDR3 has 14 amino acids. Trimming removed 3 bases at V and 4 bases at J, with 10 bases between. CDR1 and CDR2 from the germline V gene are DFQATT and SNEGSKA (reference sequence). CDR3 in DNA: TGCAGTGCTAGCAACCAGGGAGGGGCCAACGTCCTGACTTTC. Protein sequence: CSASNQGGANVLTF.

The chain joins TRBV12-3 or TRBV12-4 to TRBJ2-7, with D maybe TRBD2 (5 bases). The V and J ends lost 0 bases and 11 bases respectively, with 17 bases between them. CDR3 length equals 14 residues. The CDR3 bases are TGTGCCAGCAGTTTAGCTTCGAATGCCGCGAGGGAGTACTTC. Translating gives CASSLASNAAREYF.

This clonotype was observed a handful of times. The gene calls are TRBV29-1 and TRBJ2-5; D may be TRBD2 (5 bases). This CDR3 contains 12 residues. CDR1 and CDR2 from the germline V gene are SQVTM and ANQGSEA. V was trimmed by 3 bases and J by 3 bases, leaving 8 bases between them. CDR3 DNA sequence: TGCAGCGTTGATGCGGGTGAAGAGACCCAGTACTTC. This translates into CSVDAGEETQYF.

CDR3: CSVDSRRGTDTQYF. The CDR3 DNA sequence: TGCAGCGTTGACTCCAGGAGGGGCACAGATACGCAGTATTTT. The rearrangement links TRBV29-1 to TRBJ2-3, with D possibly being TRBD2 (6 bases). Deletions cut 3 bases from V and 1 base from J, with 11 bases between. Per the germline V gene, CDR1 is SQVTM and CDR2 is ANQGSEA. The CDR3 covers 14 residues.

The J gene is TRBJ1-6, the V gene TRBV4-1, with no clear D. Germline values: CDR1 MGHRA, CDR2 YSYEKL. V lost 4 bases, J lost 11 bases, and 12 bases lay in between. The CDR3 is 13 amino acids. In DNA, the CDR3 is TGCGCCAGCAGCCGGGAGGGTTATCCACCCCTCCACTTT. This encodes CASSREGYPPLHF.

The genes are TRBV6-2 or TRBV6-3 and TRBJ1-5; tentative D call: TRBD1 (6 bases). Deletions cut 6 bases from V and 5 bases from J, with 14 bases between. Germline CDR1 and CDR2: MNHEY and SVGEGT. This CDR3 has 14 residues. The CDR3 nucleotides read TGTGCCAGCAGACTTCCACAGGGACATCAGCCCCAGCATTTT. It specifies CASRLPQGHQPQHF.

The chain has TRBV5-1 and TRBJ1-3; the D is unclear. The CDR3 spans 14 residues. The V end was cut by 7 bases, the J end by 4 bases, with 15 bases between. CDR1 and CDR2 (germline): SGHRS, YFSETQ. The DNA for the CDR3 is TGCGCCAGCGCACCCTTCCTTGCAGGAAACACCATATATTTT. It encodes CASAPFLAGNTIYF.

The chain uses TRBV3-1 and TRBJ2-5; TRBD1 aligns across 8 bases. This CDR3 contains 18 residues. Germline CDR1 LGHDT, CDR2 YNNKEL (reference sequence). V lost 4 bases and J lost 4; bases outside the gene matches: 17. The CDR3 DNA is TGTGCCAGCAGCCCCATCAACATCGGACAGGGCAGTGGAGAGACCCAGTACTTC. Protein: CASSPINIGQGSGETQYF.

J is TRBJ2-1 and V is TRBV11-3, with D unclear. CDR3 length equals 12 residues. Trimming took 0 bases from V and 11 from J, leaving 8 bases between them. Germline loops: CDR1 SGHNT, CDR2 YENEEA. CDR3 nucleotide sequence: TGTGCCAGCAGCTTAGAGGGCGAGAAGCAGTTCTTC. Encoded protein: CASSLEGEKQFF.